This T cell receptor (beta chain) was captured by sequencing in a study of vaccination and CD4 T cells after COVID-19. At the Johns Hopkins FTIC core, DNA taken from cultured CD4+ T cells was sequenced by way of the Oncomine TCR Beta short-read assay. Extraction of genomic DNA was performed on cultured CD4+ T cells. TCRdb processed the PCR reads anew with MiXCR; each CDR3 protein has one entry. The sample has approximately 16,000 distinct CDR3 sequences, roughly 60% seen once; the top ten hold approximately 7.4%. Treatment described: roughly 11-day PBMC culture with coronavirus spike peptide pools or control peptides (ViraFEST assay). As regards this clonotype: Its antigen is not identified.

Study findings and constraints: For convalescent patients, a median about 86% of reactive clones surfaced exclusively after vaccination.

The sequencing sample was made of CD4+ T cells from blood, cultured in vitro. The receptor comes from a human donor who had recovered from COVID-19.

This chain's CDR3 is CASSRIGGDSHEQYF. CDR3 coding DNA: TGCGCCAGCAGTCGGATTGGGGGGGATTCCCACGAGCAGTACTTC. The chain uses TRBV23-1 and TRBJ2-7; 7 bases match TRBD2. TRBV23-1 is known as an ORF, though its function is uncertain. The CDR3 spans 15 residues. V shed 4 bases and J 5 bases; nucleotides not matched to a gene: 11.